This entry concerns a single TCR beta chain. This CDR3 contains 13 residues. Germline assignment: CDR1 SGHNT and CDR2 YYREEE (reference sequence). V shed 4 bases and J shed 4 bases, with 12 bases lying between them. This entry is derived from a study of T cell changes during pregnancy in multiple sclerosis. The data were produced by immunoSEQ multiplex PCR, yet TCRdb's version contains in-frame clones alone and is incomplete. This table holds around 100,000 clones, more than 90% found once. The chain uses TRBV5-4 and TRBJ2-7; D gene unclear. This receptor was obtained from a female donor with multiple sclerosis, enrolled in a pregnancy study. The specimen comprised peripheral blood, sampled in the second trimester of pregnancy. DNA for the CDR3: TGTGCCAGCAGCCCAAAACAGAGTTACGAGCAGTACTTC. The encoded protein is CASSPKQSYEQYF.